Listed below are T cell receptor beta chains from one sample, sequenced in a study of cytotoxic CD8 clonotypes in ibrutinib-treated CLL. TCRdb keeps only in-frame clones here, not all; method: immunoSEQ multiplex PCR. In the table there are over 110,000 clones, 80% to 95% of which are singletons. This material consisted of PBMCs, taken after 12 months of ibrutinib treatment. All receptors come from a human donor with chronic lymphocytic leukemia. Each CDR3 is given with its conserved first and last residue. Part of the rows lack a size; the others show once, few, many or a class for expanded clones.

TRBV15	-	CATSVQTRVLDDEQFF
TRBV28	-	CASSSPTWPRNTEAFF
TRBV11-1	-	CASSLGRARYEQYF
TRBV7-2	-	CASTLGGLAGVLGTDTQYF
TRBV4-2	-	CASSQDSTGALQKTQYF
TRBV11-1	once	CASSSLGTGTYEQYF
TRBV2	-	CASSGVRDRPYEQYF
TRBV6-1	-	CASSEVGTGGEAFF
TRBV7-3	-	CASSLIEGAEAFF
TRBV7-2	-	CASSYGLAGGGSFF
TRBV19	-	CASSIAGPGSGANVLTF
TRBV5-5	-	CASSATSGNYEQYF
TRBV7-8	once	CASGHRWNTEAFF
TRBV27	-	CASGKTSGRPTRQTQYF
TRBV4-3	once	CASSQSGTESNQPQHF
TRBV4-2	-	CASSQGGTGNTEAFF
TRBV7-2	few	CASSLRTDTQYF
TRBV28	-	CASSLEGKPHGYTF
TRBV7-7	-	CASSSGGSETQYF
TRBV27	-	CASSYGGGTGTGASYEQYF
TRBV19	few	CASSMETVKQPQHF
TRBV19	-	CASSPPTGGTGELFF
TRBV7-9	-	CASSTPPSGRDTGELFF
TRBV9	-	CASSPQLGLAGAISPPDTQYF
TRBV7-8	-	CASSLPTSGVYNEQFF
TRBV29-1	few	CSSVLETQYF
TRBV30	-	CAWRGGRLSNEKLFF
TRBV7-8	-	CASSLNSDGYEQYF
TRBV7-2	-	CASSLVLTTLNTGELFF
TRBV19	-	CASRYWGILDEQFF
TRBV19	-	CASSRTGQGGVAFF
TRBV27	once	CASLMTSGSSYEQYF
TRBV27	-	CASRAGVHEQYF
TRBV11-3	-	CASDNPGLAGGLIDQETQYF
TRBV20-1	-	CSARLEEQYF
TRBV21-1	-	CATLQGRKNTEAFF
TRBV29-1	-	CSVGTPYNEQFF
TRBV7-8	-	CASSLLSVGSRGGWAEENEQFF
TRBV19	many	CASKWEQNEQYF
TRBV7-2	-	CATSVPGPTGQPQHF
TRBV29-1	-	CSVAPDGGETQYF
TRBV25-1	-	CASTSGGVYEQYF
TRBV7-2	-	CASSYRDRGLRNTIYF
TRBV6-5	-	CASSRKPGNTIYF
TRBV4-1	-	CASSQGPGQSGQQYF
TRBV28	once	CASTKETADTQYF
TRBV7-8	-	CASSLVSRDLGTELYGYTF
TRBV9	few	CASSPTPGFNQPQHF
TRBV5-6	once	CASSLSGGAAYSNQPQHF
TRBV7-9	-	CASSEEPGGPLDTQYF
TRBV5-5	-	CASSNIGQDLPDEQYF